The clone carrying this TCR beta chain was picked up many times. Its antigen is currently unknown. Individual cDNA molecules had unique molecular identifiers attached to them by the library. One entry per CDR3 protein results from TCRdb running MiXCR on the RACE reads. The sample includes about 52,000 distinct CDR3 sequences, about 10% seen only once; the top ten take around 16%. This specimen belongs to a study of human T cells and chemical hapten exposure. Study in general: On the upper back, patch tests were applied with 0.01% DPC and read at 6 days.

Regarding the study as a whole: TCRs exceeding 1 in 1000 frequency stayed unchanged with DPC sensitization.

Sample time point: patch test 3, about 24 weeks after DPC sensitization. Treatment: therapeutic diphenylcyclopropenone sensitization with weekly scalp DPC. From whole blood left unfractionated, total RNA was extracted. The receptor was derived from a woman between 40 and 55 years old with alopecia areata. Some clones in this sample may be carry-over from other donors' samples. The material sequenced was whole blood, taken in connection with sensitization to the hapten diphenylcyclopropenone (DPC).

The CDR3 sequence is CASRAGQGAAYGYTF. CDR3 nucleotide sequence: TGTGCCAGCAGGGCAGGACAGGGGGCCGCCTATGGCTACACCTTC. V and J are TRBV2 and TRBJ1-2; 11 bases agree with TRBD1. This CDR3 has 15 amino acids. V was pared by 6 bases and J by 4 bases, with 7 bases of the junction left unmatched. Germline assignment: CDR1 SNHLY and CDR2 FYNNEI.